These T cell receptor beta chains were read from a single sample in a study of T cell responses to AZD1222 COVID-19 vaccine. The assay was immunoSEQ multiplex PCR, and TCRdb's table has in-frame clones only and misses some. The sample carries roughly 120,000 clones, roughly nine tenths recorded once. The input for sequencing was peripheral blood, taken on day 0 of AZD1222 vaccination. The receptor source for this set is an adult in good health. Each CDR3 is given with its conserved first and last residue. The order of the fields is CDR3 DNA, CDR3 protein, clone size, V gene, J gene, D gene. D genes are given only for firm matches. Some rows mark clone size as missing; the rest say once, few, many or name a class of expanded clone.

DNA: TGTGCCAGCTCACAGGGTAAGAACACTGAAGCTTTCTTT
CDR3: CASSQGKNTEAFF
size: once
V: TRBV18
J: TRBJ1-1
D: NA

DNA: TGTGCCAGCAGCGTAACAGGGATCTCCTACGAGCAGTACTTC
CDR3: CASSVTGISYEQYF
size: NA
V: TRBV9
J: TRBJ2-7
D: NA

DNA: TGTGCCAGCAGGAAGGGGGCGGCCTACGAGCAGTACTTC
CDR3: CASRKGAAYEQYF
size: NA
V: TRBV2
J: TRBJ2-7
D: TRBD1

DNA: TGTGCCAGTGCTAGCGGGGGGACCACAGATACGCAGTATTTT
CDR3: CASASGGTTDTQYF
size: NA
V: TRBV19
J: TRBJ2-3
D: TRBD2

DNA: TGTGCCAGCAGCCATCAGGGACTACTGGGAGATACGCAGTATTTT
CDR3: CASSHQGLLGDTQYF
size: NA
V: TRBV11-3
J: TRBJ2-3
D: TRBD2

DNA: TGCGCCAGCAGATCGAACAGGGGGGAAAAACTGTTTTTT
CDR3: CASRSNRGEKLFF
size: once
V: TRBV5-1
J: TRBJ1-4
D: TRBD1

DNA: TGTGCCAGCAGCGGGACTAGCGGCTACACCGGGGAGCTGTTTTTT
CDR3: CASSGTSGYTGELFF
size: once
V: TRBV2
J: TRBJ2-2
D: TRBD2

DNA: TGTGCCTGGAGTGACCTCAACAGGGGAAGCAATCAGCCCCAGCATTTT
CDR3: CAWSDLNRGSNQPQHF
size: NA
V: TRBV30
J: TRBJ1-5
D: TRBD1

DNA: TGTGCCAGCAGTCATGGAAACACCATATATTTT
CDR3: CASSHGNTIYF
size: NA
V: TRBV12-3/TRBV12-4
J: TRBJ1-3
D: NA

DNA: TGTGCCAGCAGCTCTGGGACTGCCTCTGGGGCCAACGTCCTGACTTTC
CDR3: CASSSGTASGANVLTF
size: once
V: TRBV28
J: TRBJ2-6
D: NA

DNA: TGTGCCAGCAGAGGAACAGGCCACGTGCACACTGAAGCTTTCTTT
CDR3: CASRGTGHVHTEAFF
size: NA
V: TRBV28
J: TRBJ1-1
D: NA

DNA: TGTGCCAGCTCACCCATAGCCCAAGAGACCCAGTACTTC
CDR3: CASSPIAQETQYF
size: NA
V: TRBV18
J: TRBJ2-5
D: NA

DNA: TGTGCCAGCAGCTCGCCCTGGACAGGGAGCTCCTACGAGCAGTACTTC
CDR3: CASSSPWTGSSYEQYF
size: NA
V: TRBV5-4
J: TRBJ2-7
D: TRBD1

DNA: TGTGCCAGCAGCTTGGCAGTTCGGCGGAACACTGAAGCTTTCTTT
CDR3: CASSLAVRRNTEAFF
size: NA
V: TRBV5-5
J: TRBJ1-1
D: NA

DNA: TGCGCCAGCAGCGCGGGACTAGCGGGTTCCACCGGGGAGCTGTTTTTT
CDR3: CASSAGLAGSTGELFF
size: NA
V: TRBV5-1
J: TRBJ2-2
D: TRBD2

DNA: TGTGCCAGCAGCCAGGGGACAAGCGGGGGGGCTTATGACAATGAGCAGTTCTTC
CDR3: CASSQGTSGGAYDNEQFF
size: NA
V: TRBV4-2
J: TRBJ2-1
D: TRBD2

DNA: TGTGCCAGTAGTTTGCAGGGTTCCTTCTACGAGCAGTACTTC
CDR3: CASSLQGSFYEQYF
size: NA
V: TRBV19
J: TRBJ2-7
D: NA

DNA: TGTGCCAGCAGCCAAGGTAGCGGCACTTACGAGCAGTACTTC
CDR3: CASSQGSGTYEQYF
size: NA
V: TRBV3-1/TRBV3-2
J: TRBJ2-7
D: NA

DNA: TGTGCCAGTAGTACCCTTACTGGGGGCTACACCTTC
CDR3: CASSTLTGGYTF
size: NA
V: TRBV19
J: TRBJ1-2
D: NA

DNA: TGTGCCAGCAGCTTAGAGGCCGCCGGAGGAAACACCATATATTTT
CDR3: CASSLEAAGGNTIYF
size: once
V: TRBV7-2
J: TRBJ1-3
D: NA

DNA: TGTGCCAGTACTGTACTCGGGGGGACTCCATCCCTCCACTTT
CDR3: CASTVLGGTPSLHF
size: once
V: TRBV19
J: TRBJ1-6
D: NA

DNA: TGTGCCAGCAAGAGGGGCCCCTCCTACGAGCAGTACTTC
CDR3: CASKRGPSYEQYF
size: NA
V: TRBV28
J: TRBJ2-7
D: NA

DNA: TGTGCCAGCAGCGTAGGGGCTCGGGAGCAGTTCTTC
CDR3: CASSVGAREQFF
size: NA
V: TRBV9
J: TRBJ2-1
D: NA

DNA: TGTGCCAGCAGCGTTTCCCCCACGAACACCGGGGAGCTGTTTTTT
CDR3: CASSVSPTNTGELFF
size: NA
V: TRBV9
J: TRBJ2-2
D: NA

DNA: TGTGCCAGCAGCCAAGCTGGCGTTCCGGAGACCCAGTACTTC
CDR3: CASSQAGVPETQYF
size: once
V: TRBV14
J: TRBJ2-5
D: NA

DNA: TGTGCCAGCAGCTTGAGGACACCGACCGGGGAGCTGTTTTTT
CDR3: CASSLRTPTGELFF
size: once
V: TRBV5-8
J: TRBJ2-2
D: NA